These 8 T cell receptor beta chains originate from one sample sequenced in a study of identifying expanded T cells in peripheral blood. Profiling relied on immunoSEQ multiplex PCR, and the TCRdb table lists in-frame clones only, not all of them. The table lists around 90,000 clones, about 87% of them singletons, with roughly 4% in the top ten. Sequencing used blood. The receptor source for this set is a person between 18 and 70 years old in good health.

The chain couples TRBV7-2 to TRBJ2-1; TRBD1 might be the D (6 bases). Trimming left V 5 bases short and J 1 base short, with 18 bases between. Germline-derived CDR1 and CDR2 are SGHTA and FQGNSA. The CDR3 loop spans 17 amino acids. The CDR3 loop is CASSPSWGHPSYNEQFF. CDR3 DNA sequence: TGTGCCAGCAGCCCAAGTTGGGGGCATCCTTCCTACAATGAGCAGTTCTTC. The full variable domain, rest sourced from reference TRBV7-2 and TRBJ2-1, is GAGVSQSPSNKVTEKGKDVELRCDPISGHTALYWYRQSLGQGLEFLIYFQGNSAPDKSGLPSDRFSAERTGGSVSTLTIQRTQQEDSAVYLCASSPSWGHPSYNEQFFGPGTRLTVL.

The chain uses TRBV7-2 and TRBJ1-2, with D possibly matching TRBD1 (5 bases). The length of the CDR3 is 14 residues. CDR1 is SGHTA and CDR2 is FQGNSA in the germline V gene. V was cut by 2 bases and J by 8 bases, with 15 bases left in between. The CDR3 sequence is CASSLRDAKGGYTF. The CDR3 DNA reads as TGTGCCAGCAGCTTAAGGGACGCTAAAGGGGGCTACACCTTC.

The chain employs TRBV6-1 and TRBJ2-7; 13 bases match TRBD2. The J segment lost 4 bases and the V segment lost 1 base, leaving 7 bases of the junction unmatched. Germline CDR1 reads MNHNS; CDR2 reads SASEGT. CDR3 size: 17 residues. The CDR3 loop is CASSEGGGLAGVYEQYF. CDR3 DNA: TGTGCCAGCAGTGAAGGGGGCGGACTAGCGGGGGTTTACGAGCAGTACTTC.

This chain joins TRBV7-2 and TRBJ2-1; TRBD2 matches at 12 bases. Looked up from germline, CDR1 is SGHTA and CDR2 is FQGNSA. The V segment lost 5 bases and the J segment 5 bases; nucleotides outside the gene matches: 16. The CDR3 is 19 residues long. CDR3 region: CASSINLASGRAGDNEQFF. The CDR3 DNA sequence: TGTGCCAGCAGCATTAACCTGGCTAGCGGGAGGGCCGGGGACAATGAGCAGTTCTTC.

The J gene is TRBJ1-1, the V gene TRBV18, with a possible D match to TRBD1 (5 bases). The V gene lost 2 bases and the J gene lost 4 bases, with 14 bases spanning the gap. Germline CDR1 is KGHSH and CDR2 is LQKENI. The CDR3 spans 15 residues. The CDR3 DNA sequence: TGTGCCAGCTCACCAAAGACAGCACTGAGCACTGAAGCTTTCTTT. Amino acids: CASSPKTALSTEAFF.

This CDR3 reads CASSESRTGGRNIQYF. In nucleotides, the CDR3 is TGTGCCAGCAGTGAATCGCGGACAGGGGGTCGAAACATTCAGTACTTC. The chain combines TRBV6-1 with TRBJ2-4; 10 positions agree with TRBD1. Trimming took 2 bases from V and 6 from J; bases not matched to a gene: 7. CDR1 and CDR2 from the germline V gene are MNHNS and SASEGT. The CDR3 runs to 16 residues.

The rearrangement joins TRBV5-1 to TRBJ2-3; D perhaps matches TRBD2 (5 bases). CDR1 is SGHRS and CDR2 is YFSETQ in the germline V gene. This CDR3 is 14 amino acids long. Trimming stripped 0 bases from V and 6 bases from J, with 11 bases between. CDR3 residues: CASSLGLPTDTQYF. Written as DNA, the CDR3 is TGCGCCAGCAGCTTGGGACTACCCACGGATACGCAGTATTTT.

The chain couples TRBV11-1 to TRBJ2-5, with D possibly being TRBD2 (6 bases). The CDR3 runs 14 residues. CDR1 is SGHAT, CDR2 FQDESV, per germline (reference sequence). V dropped 3 bases and J dropped 1 base, with 9 bases sitting between them. The CDR3 protein is CASSFLGGQETQYF. The CDR3, as DNA: TGTGCCAGCAGCTTTTTGGGGGGCCAAGAGACCCAGTACTTC. The full variable domain, with the rest looked up from reference TRBV11-1 and TRBJ2-5, is EAEVAQSPRYKITEKSQAVAFWCDPISGHATLYWYRQILGQGPELLVQFQDESVVDDSQLPKDRFSAERLKGVDSTLKIQPAELGDSAMYLCASSFLGGQETQYFGPGTRLLVL.